This TCR beta chain was captured by sequencing in a study of CD8 T cells in Susac syndrome. Study-wide context: At the time their blood was drawn, patients with Susac syndrome were either therapy-naive, on corticosteroids (with some of them also receiving intravenous immunoglobulin), or on intravenous immunoglobulin alone.

Trimming cost V 6 bases and J 0 bases; bases outside gene matches: 10. This CDR3 is 18 amino acids long. In the case of this clonotype: Its specificity is unknown.

Whole-study results and caveats: In Susac syndrome, CD4+ T cell repertoires lacked any clonal expansion.

Random-hexamer reverse transcription was applied to roughly 0.5 to 1 ug RNA. The method of amplification for TCR beta CDR3 was immunoSEQ multiplex PCR, covering 54 Vbeta and 13 Jbeta. Via MiXCR, TCRdb re-called the immunoSEQ multiplex PCR reads, giving one row per CDR3 protein. The sample lists approximately 190,000 distinct CDR3 sequences, almost 96% seen once, with 0.098% in the top ten. The rearrangement links TRBV12-3 or TRBV12-4 to TRBJ2-1; 11 positions match TRBD2. Material for sequencing was CD4+ T cells from PBMCs. This receptor was identified in a human donor with Susac syndrome. The CDR3 spells CASSRVAGGTSSYNEQFF. CDR3 nucleotide sequence: TGTGCCAGCAGCCGGGTAGCGGGGGGGACTAGCTCCTACAATGAGCAGTTCTTC.